This T cell receptor beta chain was observed in a study of T cell responses to AZD1222 COVID-19 vaccine. Study overall: Researchers grouped second doses given at about 4 or about 12 weeks into one pool.

Details on this clone: Its antigen remains unknown.

Study conclusions and caveats: Breadth and depth of Spike-specific TCRs rose after two AZD1222 doses. Every sample of the repertoires postdated the peak T cell response.

Germline CDR1 reads SGHRS; CDR2 reads YFSETQ. Between the trimmed V and J ends, which lost 2 bases and 2 bases, there was a span of 13 bases. The CDR3 covers 15 residues. The method was immunoSEQ multiplex PCR; TCRdb's version includes in-frame clones alone and lacks a portion of them. This table has under 150,000 clones, around nine tenths appearing once. The specimen was peripheral blood, collected on day 0 of AZD1222 vaccination. This TCR derives from an adult in good health. The rearrangement joins TRBV5-1 to TRBJ1-2, with D possibly matching TRBD1 (6 bases). This CDR3 is CASSFSGAGNYGYTF. The DNA of the CDR3 is TGCGCCAGCAGCTTCTCAGGGGCCGGGAACTATGGCTACACCTTC.